The TCR beta chain under discussion was sequenced for a study of blood T cell repertoires in COVID-19. Repertoires were generated with immunoSEQ multiplex PCR, while TCRdb's copy carries only in-frame clones and drops some. The sample has roughly 120,000 clones, approximately 86% seen once; the top ten hold 3.5% to 4.5%. The CDR3 extends over 16 amino acids. CDR1 is SGHNT and CDR2 is YYREEE in the germline V gene (reference sequence). V was shortened by 5 bases and J by 0 bases, with 12 bases between the two germline ends. This chain uses TRBV5-4 with TRBJ2-6, with D perhaps matching TRBD1 (6 bases). Sequenced: peripheral blood. The sequence was collected from a man aged 40-50 years with acute or convalescent COVID-19. For the CDR3, the DNA is TGTGCCAGCAGACCGCCACAGGGCTCTGGGGCCAACGTCCTGACTTTC. It specifies CASRPPQGSGANVLTF.